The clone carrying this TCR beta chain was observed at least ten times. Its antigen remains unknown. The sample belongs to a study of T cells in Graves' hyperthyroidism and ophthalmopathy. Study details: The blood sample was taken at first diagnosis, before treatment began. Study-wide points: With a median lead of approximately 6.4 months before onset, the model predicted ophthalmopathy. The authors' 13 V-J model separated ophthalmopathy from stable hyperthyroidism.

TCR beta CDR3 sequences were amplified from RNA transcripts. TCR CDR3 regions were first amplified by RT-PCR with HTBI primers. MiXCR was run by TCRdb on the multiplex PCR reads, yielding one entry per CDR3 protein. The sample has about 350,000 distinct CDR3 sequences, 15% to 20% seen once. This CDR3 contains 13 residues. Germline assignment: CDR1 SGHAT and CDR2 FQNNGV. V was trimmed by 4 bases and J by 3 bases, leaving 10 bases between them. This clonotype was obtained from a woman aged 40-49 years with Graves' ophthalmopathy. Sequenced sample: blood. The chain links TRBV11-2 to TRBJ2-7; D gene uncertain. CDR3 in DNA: TGTGCCAGCAGCTCCTCTAGGATCTACGAGCAGTACTTC. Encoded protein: CASSSSRIYEQYF.